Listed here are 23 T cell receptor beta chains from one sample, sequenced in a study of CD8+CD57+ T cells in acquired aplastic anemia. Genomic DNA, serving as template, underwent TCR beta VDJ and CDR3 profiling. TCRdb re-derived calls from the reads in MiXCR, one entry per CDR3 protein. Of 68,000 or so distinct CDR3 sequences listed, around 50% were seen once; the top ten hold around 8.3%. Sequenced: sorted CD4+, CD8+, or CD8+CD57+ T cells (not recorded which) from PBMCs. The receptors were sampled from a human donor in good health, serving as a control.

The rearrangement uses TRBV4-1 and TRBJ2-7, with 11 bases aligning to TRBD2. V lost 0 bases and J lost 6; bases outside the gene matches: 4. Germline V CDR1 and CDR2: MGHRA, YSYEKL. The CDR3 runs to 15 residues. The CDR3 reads CASSQEGTSGVEQYF. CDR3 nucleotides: TGCGCCAGCAGCCAAGAAGGGACTAGCGGAGTCGAGCAGTACTTC.

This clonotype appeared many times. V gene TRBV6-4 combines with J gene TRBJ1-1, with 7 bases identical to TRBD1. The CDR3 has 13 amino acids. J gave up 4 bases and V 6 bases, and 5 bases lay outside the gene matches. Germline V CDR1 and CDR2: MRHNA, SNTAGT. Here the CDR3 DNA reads TGTGCCAGCAGAAGGACAGGTGGCACTGAAGCTTTCTTT. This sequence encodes CASRRTGGTEAFF.

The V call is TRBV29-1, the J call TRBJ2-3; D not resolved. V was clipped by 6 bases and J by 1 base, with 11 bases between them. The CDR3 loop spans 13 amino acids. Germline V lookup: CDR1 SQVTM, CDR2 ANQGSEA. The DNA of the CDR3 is TGCAGCGTAGCCTTAGGCGGCACAGATACGCAGTATTTT. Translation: CSVALGGTDTQYF.

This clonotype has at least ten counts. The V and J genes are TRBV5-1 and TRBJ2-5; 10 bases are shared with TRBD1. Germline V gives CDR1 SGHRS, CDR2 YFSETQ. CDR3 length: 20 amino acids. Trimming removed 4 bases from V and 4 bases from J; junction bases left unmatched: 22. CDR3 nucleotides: TGCGCCAGCAGCCTTAATTCGTGGGACAGGGGTCCCGGTCGTGGAGAGACCCAGTACTTC. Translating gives CASSLNSWDRGPGRGETQYF.

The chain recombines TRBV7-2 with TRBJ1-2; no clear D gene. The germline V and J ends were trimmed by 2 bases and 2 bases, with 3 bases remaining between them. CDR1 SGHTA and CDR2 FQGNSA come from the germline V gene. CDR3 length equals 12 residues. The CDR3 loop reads CASSLRNYGYTF. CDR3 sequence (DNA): TGTGCCAGCAGCTTAAGAAACTATGGCTACACCTTC.

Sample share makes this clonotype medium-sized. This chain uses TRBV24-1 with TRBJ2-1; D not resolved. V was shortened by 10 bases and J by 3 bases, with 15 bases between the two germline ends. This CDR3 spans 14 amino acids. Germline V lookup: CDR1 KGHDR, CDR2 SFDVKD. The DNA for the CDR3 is TGTGCCACTCGTTCTAATGAGGACTACAATGAGCAGTTCTTC. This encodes CATRSNEDYNEQFF.

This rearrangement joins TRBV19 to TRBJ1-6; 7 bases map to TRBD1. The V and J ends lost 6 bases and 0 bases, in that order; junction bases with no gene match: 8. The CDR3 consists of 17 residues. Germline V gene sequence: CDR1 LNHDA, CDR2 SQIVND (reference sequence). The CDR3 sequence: CASRQGQQSSYNSPLHF. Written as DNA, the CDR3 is TGTGCCAGTAGGCAGGGACAGCAAAGCTCCTATAATTCACCCCTCCACTTT.

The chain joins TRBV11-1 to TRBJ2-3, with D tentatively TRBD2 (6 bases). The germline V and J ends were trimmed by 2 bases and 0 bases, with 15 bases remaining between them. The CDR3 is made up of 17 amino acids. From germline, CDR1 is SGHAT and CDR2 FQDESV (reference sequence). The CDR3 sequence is CASSLWVGGPSTDTQYF. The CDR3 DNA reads TGTGCCAGCAGCTTATGGGTCGGGGGACCTAGCACAGATACGCAGTATTTT.

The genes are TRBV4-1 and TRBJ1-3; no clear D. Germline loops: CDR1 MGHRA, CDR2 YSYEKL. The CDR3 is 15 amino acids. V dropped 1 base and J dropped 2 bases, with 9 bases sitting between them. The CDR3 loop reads CASSQGENPGNTIYF. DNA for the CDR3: TGCGCCAGCAGCCAAGGCGAGAACCCTGGAAACACCATATATTTT.

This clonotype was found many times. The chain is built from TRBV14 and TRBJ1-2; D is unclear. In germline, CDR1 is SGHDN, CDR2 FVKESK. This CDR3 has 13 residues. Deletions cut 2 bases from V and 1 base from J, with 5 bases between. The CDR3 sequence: CASSQYINYGYTF. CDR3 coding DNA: TGTGCCAGCAGCCAATACATTAACTATGGCTACACCTTC.

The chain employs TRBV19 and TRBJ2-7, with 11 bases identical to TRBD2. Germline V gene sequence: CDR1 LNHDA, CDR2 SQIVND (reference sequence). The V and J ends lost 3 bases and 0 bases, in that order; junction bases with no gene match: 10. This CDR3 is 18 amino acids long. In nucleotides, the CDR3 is TGTGCCAGTAGTATCGCGACTAGCGGGGACTTAAGCTCCTACGAGCAGTACTTC. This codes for CASSIATSGDLSSYEQYF.

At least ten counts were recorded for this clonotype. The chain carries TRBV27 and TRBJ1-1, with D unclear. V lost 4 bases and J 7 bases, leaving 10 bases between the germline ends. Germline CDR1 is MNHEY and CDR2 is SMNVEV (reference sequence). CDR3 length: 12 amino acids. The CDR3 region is CASSSRGDEAFF. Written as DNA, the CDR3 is TGTGCCAGCAGTTCGCGTGGAGATGAAGCTTTCTTT.

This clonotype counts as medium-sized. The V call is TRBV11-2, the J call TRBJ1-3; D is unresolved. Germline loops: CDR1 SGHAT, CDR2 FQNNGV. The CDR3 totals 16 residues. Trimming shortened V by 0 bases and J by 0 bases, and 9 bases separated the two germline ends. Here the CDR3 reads CASSLDRPYSGNTIYF. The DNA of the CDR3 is TGTGCCAGCAGCTTAGACAGGCCATACTCTGGAAACACCATATATTTT. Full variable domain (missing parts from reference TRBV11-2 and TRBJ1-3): EAGVAQSPRYKIIEKRQSVAFWCNPISGHATLYWYQQILGQGPKLLIQFQNNGVVDDSQLPKDRFSAERLKGVDSTLKIQPAKLEDSAVYLCASSLDRPYSGNTIYFGEGSWLTVV.

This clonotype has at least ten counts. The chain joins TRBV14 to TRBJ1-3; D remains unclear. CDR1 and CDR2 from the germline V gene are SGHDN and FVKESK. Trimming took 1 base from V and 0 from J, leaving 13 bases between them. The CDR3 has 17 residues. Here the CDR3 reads CASSQGPLYYSGNTIYF. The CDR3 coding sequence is TGTGCCAGCAGCCAAGGACCGCTCTACTACTCTGGAAACACCATATATTTT.

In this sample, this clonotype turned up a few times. The CDR3 DNA reads TGTGCCACCAGTGATTTGGGATATACGCAGTATTTT. Amino acid sequence: CATSDLGYTQYF. The chain recombines TRBV24-1 with TRBJ2-3; D not resolved. Germline CDR1 reads KGHDR; CDR2 reads SFDVKD. The CDR3 length is 12 residues. Deletions cut 0 bases from V and 7 bases from J, with 4 bases between.

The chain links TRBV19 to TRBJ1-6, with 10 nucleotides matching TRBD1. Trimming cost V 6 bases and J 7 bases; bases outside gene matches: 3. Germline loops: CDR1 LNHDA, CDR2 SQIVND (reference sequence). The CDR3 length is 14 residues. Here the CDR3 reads CASRGTGVNSPLHF. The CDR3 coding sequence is TGTGCCAGTAGGGGGACAGGGGTGAATTCACCCCTCCACTTT.

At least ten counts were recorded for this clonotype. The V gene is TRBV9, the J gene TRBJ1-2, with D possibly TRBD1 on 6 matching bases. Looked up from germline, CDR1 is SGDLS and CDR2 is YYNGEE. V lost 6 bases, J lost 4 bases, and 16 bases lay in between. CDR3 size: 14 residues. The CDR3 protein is CASNLQGQGYGYTF. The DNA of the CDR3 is TGTGCCAGCAACCTCCAGGGGCAGGGCTATGGCTACACCTTC.

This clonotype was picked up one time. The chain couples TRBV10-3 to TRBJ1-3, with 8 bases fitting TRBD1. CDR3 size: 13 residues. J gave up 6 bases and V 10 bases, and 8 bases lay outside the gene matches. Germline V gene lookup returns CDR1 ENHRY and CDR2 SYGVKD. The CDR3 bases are TGTGCCACCTGGACAGGGCTTGAAAACACCATATATTTT. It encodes CATWTGLENTIYF.

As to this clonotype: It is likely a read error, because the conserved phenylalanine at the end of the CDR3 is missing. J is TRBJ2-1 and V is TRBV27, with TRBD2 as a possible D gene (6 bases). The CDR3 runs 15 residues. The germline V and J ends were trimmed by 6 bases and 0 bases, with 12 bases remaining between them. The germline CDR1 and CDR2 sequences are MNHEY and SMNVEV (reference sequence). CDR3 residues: CASRDLGSSYNEQFL. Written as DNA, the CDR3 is TGTGCCAGCAGGGACCTCGGGAGCTCCTACAATGAGCAGTTCCTC.

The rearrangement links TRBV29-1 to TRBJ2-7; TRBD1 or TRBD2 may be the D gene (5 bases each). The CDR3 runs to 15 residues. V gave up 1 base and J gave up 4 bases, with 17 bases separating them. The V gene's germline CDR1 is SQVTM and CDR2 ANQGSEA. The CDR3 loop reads CSVEGLTGATYEQYF. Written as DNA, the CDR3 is TGCAGCGTTGAAGGGCTTACCGGGGCGACATACGAGCAGTACTTC.

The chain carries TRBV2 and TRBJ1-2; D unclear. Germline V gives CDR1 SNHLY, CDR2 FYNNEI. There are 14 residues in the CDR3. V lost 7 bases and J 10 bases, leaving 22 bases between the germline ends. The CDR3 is CASMDRPGVSNYTF. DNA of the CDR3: TGTGCCAGCATGGACCGCCCCGGGGTCTCGAACTACACCTTC.

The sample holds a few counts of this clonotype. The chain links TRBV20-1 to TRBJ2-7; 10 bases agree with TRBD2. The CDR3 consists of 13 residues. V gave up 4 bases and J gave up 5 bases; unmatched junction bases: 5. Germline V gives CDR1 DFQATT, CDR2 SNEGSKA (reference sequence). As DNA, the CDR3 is TGCAGTGCTACAAGCGGGGGGGATAACGAGCAGTACTTC. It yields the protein CSATSGGDNEQYF.

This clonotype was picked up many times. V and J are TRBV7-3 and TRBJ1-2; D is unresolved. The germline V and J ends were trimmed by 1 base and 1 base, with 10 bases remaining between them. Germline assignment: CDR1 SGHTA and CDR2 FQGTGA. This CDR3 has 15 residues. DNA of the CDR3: TGTGCCAGCAGCTTAAATGCAGCCAGTAACTATGGCTACACCTTC. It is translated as CASSLNAASNYGYTF.